This TCR beta chain comes out of a study of technical replicates of blood from a handful of donors. Germline CDR1 and CDR2: SGHVS and FNYEAQ. The CDR3 extends over 13 amino acids. With 6 bases removed from V and 1 base from J, the gap between germline ends came to 6 bases. The method was immunoSEQ multiplex PCR; TCRdb's version includes in-frame clones alone and lacks a portion of them. Found here are roughly 87,000 clones, 85% to 95% of them singletons; the top ten hold 0.24%. This chain joins TRBV7-6 and TRBJ2-2, with a possible D match to TRBD1 (6 bases). Source material: T cells isolated from PBMCs. The clonotype was recovered from a human donor in good health. The CDR3 region has the DNA TGTGCCAGCAGACAGGGGAACACCGGGGAGCTGTTTTTT. Its protein is CASRQGNTGELFF.